Following are 22 T cell receptor beta chains from one sample sequenced in a study of T cell responses to AZD1222 COVID-19 vaccine. This table comes from immunoSEQ multiplex PCR, and its TCRdb copy is limited to in-frame clones, with some not included. The table lists 150,000 to 180,000 clones, about 90% of them singletons, with 5.5% to 6% in the top ten. Sample: peripheral blood, taken on day 0 of MenACWY control vaccination. Source of these receptors: an adult in good health.

Regarding this clone: A junction boundary mismatches the germline segment, possibly from a read error. The chain combines TRBV20-1 with TRBJ1-6; 9 nucleotides line up with TRBD1. This CDR3 is 15 amino acids long. Germline CDR1 is DFQATT and CDR2 is SNEGSKA (reference sequence). CDR3 bases: TGCAGTGCTAGTGAGGACAGGGGCTATTATTCACCCCTCCACTTT. Protein sequence: CSASEDRGYYSPLHF.

This clone was seen more than once but under ten times. This chain connects TRBV18 to TRBJ1-2; D gene unclear. This CDR3 region has 16 residues. Germline CDR1 is KGHSH and CDR2 is LQKENI. V was trimmed by 3 bases and J by 2 bases, leaving 16 bases between them. The chain's CDR3 is CASSPPSRTANYGYTF. The DNA of the CDR3 is TGTGCCAGCTCACCGCCTTCTCGGACGGCCAACTATGGCTACACCTTC.

CDR3 coding DNA: TGTGCCAGCAGCCCATCCGGGACAGGGATTTCTGAAAAACTGTTTTTT. Its protein product is CASSPSGTGISEKLFF. This chain joins TRBV5-6 and TRBJ1-4, with 9 nucleotides matching TRBD1. The J segment lost 7 bases and the V segment lost 4 bases, leaving 11 bases of the junction unmatched. The CDR3 is 16 residues long. The germline V gene has CDR1 SGHDT and CDR2 YYEEEE.

This sequence joins TRBV7-9 and TRBJ2-7; D perhaps matches TRBD2 (5 bases). V shed 4 bases and J shed 2 bases, with 15 bases lying between them. Germline-derived CDR1 and CDR2 are SEHNR and FQNEAQ (reference sequence). The CDR3 is made up of 15 amino acids. For the CDR3, the DNA is TGTGCCAGCAGCTCCCTGCGAGGGCTCGCCTACGAGCAGTACTTC. This codes for CASSSLRGLAYEQYF.

The CDR3 reads CASSPPGQLSSGANVLTF. The DNA of the CDR3 is TGTGCCAGCTCACCACCGGGACAGCTGAGCTCTGGGGCCAACGTCCTGACTTTC. The chain is built from TRBV18 and TRBJ2-6; 7 positions agree with TRBD1. The junction had 5 bases not matched to a gene; V was cut back by 0 bases and J by 0 bases. CDR3 size: 18 residues. Germline V gene lookup returns CDR1 KGHSH and CDR2 LQKENI.

This rearrangement joins TRBV7-6 to TRBJ2-7, with 7 bases fitting TRBD2. V trimming: 1 base; J trimming: 2 bases; junction bases outside the gene matches: 5. CDR3 length equals 15 residues. Germline values: CDR1 SGHVS, CDR2 FNYEAQ. CDR3 sequence reads: CASSLGASGPYEQYF. The CDR3 coding sequence is TGTGCCAGCAGCTTAGGGGCTAGCGGCCCCTACGAGCAGTACTTC. Full variable domain (outside the CDR3, taken from reference TRBV7-6 and TRBJ2-7): GAGVSQSPRYKVTKRGQDVALRCDPISGHVSLYWYRQALGQGPEFLTYFNYEAQQDKSGLPNDRFSAERPEGSISTLTIQRTEQRDSAMYRCASSLGASGPYEQYFGPGTRLTVT.

This clone was seen a few times. CDR3 bases: TGTGCCAGTAGTCCAGGGGGCAGGGCTGAAGCTTTCTTT. It translates to CASSPGGRAEAFF. The chain uses TRBV19 and TRBJ1-1; 8 bases align to TRBD1. The CDR3 is made up of 13 amino acids. Germline V lookup: CDR1 LNHDA, CDR2 SQIVND (reference sequence). Trimming removed 5 bases from V and 6 bases from J; junction bases left unmatched: 5.

The chain has TRBV30 and TRBJ1-1, with D possibly being TRBD1 (5 bases). The germline V and J ends were trimmed by 3 bases and 6 bases, with 14 bases remaining between them. Germline lookup yields CDR1 GTSNPN and CDR2 SVGIG (reference sequence). The CDR3 has 13 residues. The CDR3 DNA sequence: TGTGCCTGGAGGACGGGAATGGGGGCTGAAGCTTTCTTT. Its protein is CAWRTGMGAEAFF. The whole variable domain, remainder taken from reference TRBV30 and TRBJ1-1, is SQTIHQWPATLVQPVGSPLSLECTVEGTSNPNLYWYRQAAGRGLQLLFYSVGIGQISSEVPQNLSASRPQDRQFILSSKKLLLSDSGFYLCAWRTGMGAEAFFGQGTRLTVV.

The chain carries TRBV9 and TRBJ2-7, with 8 bases that match TRBD1. There are 13 residues in the CDR3. Germline CDR1 SGDLS, CDR2 YYNGEE. V shed 3 bases and J 6 bases; nucleotides not matched to a gene: 5. The CDR3 sequence is CASSDGQGAEQYF. The CDR3, as DNA: TGTGCCAGCAGCGACGGACAGGGTGCCGAGCAGTACTTC.

The V gene is TRBV5-1, the J gene TRBJ1-5; D call uncertain. This CDR3 has 14 amino acids. V lost 0 bases to trimming and J lost 1 base, with 5 bases between them. CDR1 and CDR2 (germline): SGHRS, YFSETQ. CDR3 coding DNA: TGCGCCAGCAGCTTGGATGTGAGCAATCAGCCCCAGCATTTT. Translating it yields CASSLDVSNQPQHF.

The chain has TRBV6-5 and TRBJ1-1; possible D gene TRBD1, 5 bases. Trimming stripped 1 base from V and 3 bases from J, with 15 bases between. The CDR3 consists of 16 residues. CDR1 and CDR2 from the germline V gene are MNHEY and SVGAGI. CDR3 protein: CASSYLGQGGDTEAFF. The CDR3 DNA is TGTGCCAGCAGTTACTTAGGTCAGGGTGGGGACACTGAAGCTTTCTTT.

This clone was recorded only once. The V call is TRBV4-1, the J call TRBJ1-2; tentatively, D is TRBD1 (5 bases). Trimming cost V 6 bases and J 6 bases, with 17 bases left between them. Germline CDR1 MGHRA, CDR2 YSYEKL. The CDR3 runs 14 residues. The CDR3: CASSQPGTSDGYTF. CDR3 nucleotides: TGCGCCAGCAGTCAACCCGGGACTTCGGATGGCTACACCTTC.

The V call is TRBV10-2, the J call TRBJ2-1; TRBD2 matches 8 bases. Germline-derived CDR1 and CDR2 are WSHSY and SAAADI. Germline trimming cut 4 bases from V and 5 bases from J; bases unmatched to any gene: 4. The CDR3 extends over 14 amino acids. In DNA, the CDR3 is TGCGCCAGCAGTGTCACTAGCGGAGACAATGAGCAGTTCTTC. Protein sequence: CASSVTSGDNEQFF.

The gene calls are TRBV2 and TRBJ1-3; no reliable D call. Germline CDR1 SNHLY, CDR2 FYNNEI. The CDR3 is made up of 14 amino acids. Trimming took off 5 bases at V and 0 bases at J, with 8 bases between the two ends. Here the CDR3 DNA reads TGTGCCAGCAGTTCGGTAGTCTCTGGAAACACCATATATTTT. It codes for CASSSVVSGNTIYF.

The chain couples TRBV7-9 to TRBJ2-7; 7 positions agree with TRBD1. The CDR3 is 18 residues long. V was clipped by 5 bases and J by 4 bases; unmatched bases: 20. Germline V gene data show CDR1 as SEHNR and CDR2 as FQNEAQ (reference sequence). The CDR3 DNA sequence: TGTGCCAGCAGCCCAGCCCCATTCAGTAGGGGGCGGACTTACGAGCAGTACTTC. Its translation: CASSPAPFSRGRTYEQYF.

This chain links TRBV2 with TRBJ1-6; D is ambiguous. The CDR3 is 13 residues long. The germline CDR1 and CDR2 sequences are SNHLY and FYNNEI. V was trimmed by 9 bases and J by 5 bases, leaving 11 bases between them. The CDR3 nucleotides read TGTGCCAGGAGGAAGAGGGATAATTCACCCCTCCACTTT. Translation gives CARRKRDNSPLHF.

This clone was seen more than once but under ten times. J is TRBJ1-4 and V is TRBV19; 8 nucleotides align to TRBD1. The CDR3 length is 14 residues. The V gene end was trimmed by 6 bases and the J gene end by 8 bases; junction bases not matched to a gene: 8. Germline assignment: CDR1 LNHDA and CDR2 SQIVND (reference sequence). The CDR3 nucleotides read TGTGCCAGTAGGGACAGGGCCCTTGGGGAAAAACTGTTTTTT. Its protein is CASRDRALGEKLFF.

The DNA of the CDR3 is TGTGCCAGCAGCCCCCCCGGGTTAGCGGGAGCCGCAGGTACGCAGTATTTT. Amino acid sequence: CASSPPGLAGAAGTQYF. The chain recombines TRBV9 with TRBJ2-3; 9 nucleotides agree with TRBD2. The CDR3 runs 17 residues. J lost 8 bases, V lost 4 bases, and 17 bases had no gene match. Looked up from germline, CDR1 is SGDLS and CDR2 is YYNGEE.

The chain employs TRBV29-1 and TRBJ2-1; 7 positions agree with TRBD2. In germline, CDR1 is SQVTM, CDR2 ANQGSEA. V trimming: 5 bases; J trimming: 8 bases; junction bases outside the gene matches: 9. The CDR3 has 13 residues. Written as DNA, the CDR3 is TGCAGCGTTCCTTGGGGTAGCGGGCATGAGCAGTTCTTC. It codes for CSVPWGSGHEQFF.

This chain joins TRBV2 and TRBJ2-3, with TRBD2 identical over 15 bases. V trimming: 4 bases; J trimming: 5 bases; junction bases outside the gene matches: 4. CDR1 SNHLY and CDR2 FYNNEI come from the germline V gene. The CDR3 sequence is 16 residues long. The CDR3 is CASSGGLAGGIDTQYF. CDR3 DNA: TGTGCCAGCAGTGGGGGACTAGCGGGGGGAATAGATACGCAGTATTTT. Full variable domain (rest looked up from reference TRBV2 and TRBJ2-3): EPEVTQTPSHQVTQMGQEVILRCVPISNHLYFYWYRQILGQKVEFLVSFYNNEISEKSEIFDDQFSVERPDGSNFTLKIRSTKLEDSAMYFCASSGGLAGGIDTQYFGPGTRLTVL.

The chain is built from TRBV4-1 and TRBJ1-2, with D unclear. This CDR3 spans 14 amino acids. Germline V gene data show CDR1 as MGHRA and CDR2 as YSYEKL. Trimming left V 4 bases short and J 4 bases short, with 13 bases between. The CDR3 DNA is TGCGCCAGCAGCCTAGACATCTCGGTCTATGGCTACACCTTC. Residues: CASSLDISVYGYTF.

The genes are TRBV14 and TRBJ1-1; D gene ambiguous. CDR3 size: 15 residues. With 4 bases removed from V and 4 bases from J, the gap between germline ends came to 16 bases. The germline V gene has CDR1 SGHDN and CDR2 FVKESK. The CDR3 spells CASSLRRALGTEAFF. In DNA form, the CDR3 reads TGTGCCAGCAGCCTCCGGCGGGCCCTGGGCACTGAAGCTTTCTTT.